This record covers a single TCR beta chain. TCRdb called the RT-PCR reads again in MiXCR, with one record for every CDR3 protein. The data show 650,000 to 800,000 distinct CDR3 sequences, 14% seen once. The germline CDR1 and CDR2 sequences are DFQATT and SNEGSKA (reference sequence). The CDR3 has 16 residues. V trimming: 4 bases; J trimming: 6 bases; junction bases outside the gene matches: 10. Material for sequencing was memory CD4+ T cells from blood. The gene calls are TRBV20-1 and TRBJ1-5; TRBD1 matches at 12 bases. This receptor was obtained from a female donor in good health, serving as a healthy control. The CDR3 sequence: CSAKPPGTGGGQPQHF. CDR3 DNA sequence: TGCAGTGCTAAACCCCCCGGGACAGGGGGCGGTCAGCCCCAGCATTTT.